These 13 T cell receptor beta chains share one sample of origin, sequenced in a study of regulatory T cells in long-lasting Graves disease. Assembly of TCR beta libraries relied on iRepertoire HTBI primers together with Arm-PCR of CDR3 regions. Each CDR3 protein gets one entry after TCRdb re-called the multiplex PCR reads with MiXCR. The sample lists some 450,000 distinct CDR3 sequences, 16% occurring once. Time point specified: newly diagnosed GD, antithyroid drugs for less than 3 months. Following extraction of RNA from PBMCs, that RNA was used to make the TCR library. This same sample was also taken into another study, of T cells in Graves' hyperthyroidism and ophthalmopathy.

The material sequenced was peripheral blood mononuclear cells (PBMCs), taken at new diagnosis, from a patient treated with antithyroid drugs. Receptors originate from a woman aged 30 to 39 with Graves disease.

This clonotype was recorded a few times. V is TRBV3-1 and J is TRBJ2-5, with 8 nucleotides matching TRBD2. This CDR3 spans 14 amino acids. Germline assignment: CDR1 LGHDT and CDR2 YNNKEL (reference sequence). V was clipped by 5 bases and J by 7 bases; unmatched bases: 9. CDR3 sequence (DNA): TGTGCCAGCAGCTTACTAGCGGCCCCAGCGACCCAGTACTTC. This codes for CASSLLAAPATQYF.

This clonotype was seen many times. The rearrangement uses TRBV7-2 and TRBJ2-7; 8 bases align to TRBD2. V lost 6 bases and J lost 8; bases outside the gene matches: 9. The CDR3 length is 13 residues. CDR1 and CDR2 from the germline V gene are SGHTA and FQGNSA. The CDR3 sequence: CASRGGGTSQQYF. CDR3 bases: TGTGCCAGCAGGGGAGGAGGGACTAGTCAGCAGTACTTC.

This clonotype was observed at least ten times. The chain couples TRBV30 to TRBJ1-5, with 10 bases that match TRBD1. This CDR3 spans 16 amino acids. V lost 1 base and J lost 6; bases outside the gene matches: 9. In germline, CDR1 is GTSNPN, CDR2 SVGIG (reference sequence). CDR3: CAWSASPGTGVQPQHF. The DNA of the CDR3 is TGTGCCTGGAGTGCCTCACCGGGGACAGGGGTTCAGCCCCAGCATTTT.

The V gene is TRBV6-9, the J gene TRBJ1-5, with 7 positions matching TRBD1. The J segment lost 2 bases and the V segment lost 3 bases, leaving 4 bases of the junction unmatched. The CDR3 consists of 15 residues. CDR1 and CDR2 (germline): MNHGY, SVAAGI. CDR3 protein: CASSYSGTGNQPQHF. In DNA, the CDR3 is TGTGCCAGCAGTTACTCTGGGACAGGCAATCAGCCCCAGCATTTT.

Ten or more counts support this clonotype. The gene calls are TRBV2 and TRBJ2-7; D not resolved. Germline assignment: CDR1 SNHLY and CDR2 FYNNEI. The CDR3 is made up of 10 amino acids. Trimming took off 9 bases at V and 7 bases at J, with 10 bases between the two ends. The CDR3 is CASRALEQYF. CDR3 bases: TGTGCCAGTAGGGCGCTTGAGCAGTACTTC.

This clonotype was found many times. This chain connects TRBV28 to TRBJ2-3, with 7 nucleotides matching TRBD2. Trimming removed 5 bases from V and 6 bases from J; junction bases left unmatched: 11. CDR1 is MDHEN, CDR2 SYDVKM, per germline. The CDR3 is 15 amino acids. In DNA form, the CDR3 reads TGTGCCAGCAGTGCCCCAGCGGGACTGGGGGATACGCAGTATTTT. Protein product: CASSAPAGLGDTQYF.

In its sample, this clonotype was seen many times. The chain joins TRBV2 to TRBJ2-5; TRBD2 matches 10 bases. This CDR3 has 19 amino acids. Germline CDR1 SNHLY, CDR2 FYNNEI. V trimming: 5 bases; J trimming: 5 bases; junction bases outside the gene matches: 20. As DNA, the CDR3 is TGTGCCAGCAGTCAACCCAGGGGGTCTAGCGGGAGCTCCCGCGAGACCCAGTACTTC. It is translated as CASSQPRGSSGSSRETQYF.

There are a few counts of this clonotype. The chain recombines TRBV5-1 with TRBJ2-1; 16 nucleotides line up with TRBD2. The CDR3 spans 16 residues. The V gene's germline CDR1 is SGHRS and CDR2 YFSETQ. Losses at the gene ends were 4 bases for V and 8 bases for J; bases not matched to a gene: 6. CDR3 residues: CASSVGLAGGYDEQFF. CDR3 sequence (DNA): TGCGCCAGCAGCGTGGGACTAGCGGGAGGGTACGATGAGCAGTTCTTC.

The chain recombines TRBV24-1 with TRBJ1-1; D uncertain. V was cut by 2 bases and J by 1 base, with 7 bases left in between. The CDR3 has 14 residues. Germline lookup yields CDR1 KGHDR and CDR2 SFDVKD. CDR3 in DNA: TGTGCCACCAGTGATTCGGGAGGGAACACTGAAGCTTTCTTT. It codes for CATSDSGGNTEAFF.

Notes on this clonotype: One base away lies a much larger clone, so this may be a sequencing read error. J is TRBJ2-1 and V is TRBV2; 11 positions match TRBD2. Trimming at V came to 7 bases and at J to 0 bases, leaving 11 bases not matched to a gene. Germline V gene data show CDR1 as SNHLY and CDR2 as FYNNEI. This CDR3 is built from 18 residues. In DNA form, the CDR3 reads TGTGCCAGCAAGAGGACTAGCGGGTTCCGAAGCTCCTACAATGAGCAGTTCTTC. Translating gives CASKRTSGFRSSYNEQFF.

This clonotype came up many times. The junction departs from germline at one end; a sequencing error may be responsible. V gene TRBV4-3 combines with J gene TRBJ2-7, with 13 bases that match TRBD2. The CDR3 has 15 amino acids. Germline CDR1 is LGHNA and CDR2 is YSLEER. This CDR3 reads CASSQGTSGIYEQYF. In DNA, the CDR3 is TGTGCCAGCAGCCAAGGGACTAGCGGGATCTACGAGCAGTACTTC.

This clonotype was counted at least ten times. The gene calls are TRBV5-1 and TRBJ1-6, with 7 bases that match TRBD1. The CDR3 runs 15 residues. CDR1 is SGHRS and CDR2 is YFSETQ in the germline V gene. V lost 4 bases and J lost 2; bases outside the gene matches: 3. The CDR3 DNA sequence: TGCGCCAGCAGCCAGACAGGGACCTATAATTCACCCCTCCACTTT. Protein sequence: CASSQTGTYNSPLHF.

The chain links TRBV6-1 to TRBJ2-1; D call uncertain. Germline values: CDR1 MNHNS, CDR2 SASEGT. The CDR3 covers 14 residues. V lost 0 bases to trimming and J lost 6 bases, with 9 bases between them. The DNA for the CDR3 is TGTGCCAGCAGTGAAGCGCGCACTGCCAATGAGCAGTTCTTC. It yields the protein CASSEARTANEQFF.